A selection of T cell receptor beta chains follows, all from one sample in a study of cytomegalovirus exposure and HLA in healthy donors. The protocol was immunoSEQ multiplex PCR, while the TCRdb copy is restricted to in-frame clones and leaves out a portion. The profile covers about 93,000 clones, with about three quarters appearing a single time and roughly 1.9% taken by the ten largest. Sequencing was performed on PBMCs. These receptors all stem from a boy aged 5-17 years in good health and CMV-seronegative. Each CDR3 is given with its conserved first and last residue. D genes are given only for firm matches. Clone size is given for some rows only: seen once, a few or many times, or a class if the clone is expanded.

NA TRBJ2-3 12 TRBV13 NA TGTGCCAGCAGCTCCGACTCGGATACGCAGTATTTT CASSSDSDTQYF
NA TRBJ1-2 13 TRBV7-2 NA TGTGCCAGCAGCCTGACGGACAGAAATGGCTACACCTTC CASSLTDRNGYTF
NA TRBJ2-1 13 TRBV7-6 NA TGTGCCAGCAGCCCGACAGTCTACAATGAGCAGTTCTTC CASSPTVYNEQFF
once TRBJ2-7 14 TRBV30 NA TGTGCCTGGAGTCCAGGGGCTCCTAGCTACGAGCAGTACTTC CAWSPGAPSYEQYF
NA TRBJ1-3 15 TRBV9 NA TGTGCCAGCAGTGCAGACTTGGTCGTTGGAAACACCATATATTTT CASSADLVVGNTIYF
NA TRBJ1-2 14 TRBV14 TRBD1 TGTGCCAGCAGCCATCGAGGGCAGGGGGACGGCTACACCTTC CASSHRGQGDGYTF
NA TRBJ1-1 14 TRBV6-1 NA TGTGCCAGCAGTGAAGGGACAGCGAACACTGAAGCTTTCTTT CASSEGTANTEAFF
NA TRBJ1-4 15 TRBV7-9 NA TGTGCCAGCAGCTTGGGACAAGGAGGTAGTGAAAAACTGTTTTTT CASSLGQGGSEKLFF
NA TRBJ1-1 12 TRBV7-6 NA TGTGCCAGCAGCGCGGGGGTCACTGAAGCTTTCTTT CASSAGVTEAFF
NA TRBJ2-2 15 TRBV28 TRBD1 TGTGCCAGCAATAAGGGGGCCTTTTGGGCCGGGGAGCTGTTTTTT CASNKGAFWAGELFF
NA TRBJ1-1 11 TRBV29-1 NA TGCAGCGTTCCTTGGAACACTGAAGCTTTCTTT CSVPWNTEAFF
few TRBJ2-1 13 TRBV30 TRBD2 TGTGCCTGGAGTTCTTCAACACTAGCGGGTTCATTCTTC CAWSSSTLAGSFF
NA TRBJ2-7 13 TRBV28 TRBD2 TGTGCCAGCCAGAAGCGGGGGGGAAGGGAGCAGTACTTC CASQKRGGREQYF
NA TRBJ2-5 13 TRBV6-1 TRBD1 TGTGCCAGCGTGGACAGGGGGGTAGAGACCCAGTACTTC CASVDRGVETQYF
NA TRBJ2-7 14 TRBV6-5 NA TGTGCCAGCGTTAGTAGCGGAGCCTCCTACGAGCAGTACTTC CASVSSGASYEQYF
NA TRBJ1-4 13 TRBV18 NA TGTGCCAGCTCACCTAGGGACACTGAAAAACTGTTTTTT CASSPRDTEKLFF
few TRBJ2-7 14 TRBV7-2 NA TGTGCCAGCAGCCGATTCGGACAGTCTTACGAGCAGTACTTC CASSRFGQSYEQYF
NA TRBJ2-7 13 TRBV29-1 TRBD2 TGCAGCGTTGAAGGGCGGGAGGGCTACGAGCAGTACTTC CSVEGREGYEQYF
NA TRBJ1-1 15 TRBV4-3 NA TGCGCCAGCAGCCAAGCGACGACAGTTAACACTGAAGCTTTCTTT CASSQATTVNTEAFF
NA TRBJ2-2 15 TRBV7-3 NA TGTGCCAGCAGCCCCGAGCCCGGGAGCACCGGGGAGCTGTTTTTT CASSPEPGSTGELFF
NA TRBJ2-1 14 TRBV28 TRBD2 TGTGCCAGCATCTGGCGGGGGAACCACAATGAGCAGTTCTTC CASIWRGNHNEQFF
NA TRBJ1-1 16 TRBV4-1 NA TGCGCCAGCAGCCAAGATCTGGCAGGGGTGATCACTGAAGCTTTCTTT CASSQDLAGVITEAFF
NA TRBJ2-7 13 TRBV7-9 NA TGTGCCAGCAGTTCGACAGAATCCTACGAGCAGTACTTC CASSSTESYEQYF
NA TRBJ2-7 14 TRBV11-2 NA TGTGCCAGCAGCTTAGCGACACTTTCCTACGAGCAGTACTTC CASSLATLSYEQYF
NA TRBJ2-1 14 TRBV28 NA TGTGCCAGCGGCCGGGACTCCTCTAAAAATGAGCAGTTCTTC CASGRDSSKNEQFF
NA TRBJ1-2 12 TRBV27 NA TGTGCCAGCAAATCTCAGGGTTTCGGCTACACCTTC CASKSQGFGYTF
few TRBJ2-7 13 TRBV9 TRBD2 TGTGCCAGCAGCCCCGCGGGGGGCTACGAGCAGTACTTC CASSPAGGYEQYF
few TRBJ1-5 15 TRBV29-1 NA TGCAGCGTTGGAGGGGGGAGGGGTAGCAATCAGCCCCAGCATTTT CSVGGGRGSNQPQHF
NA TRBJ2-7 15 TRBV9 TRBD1 TGTGCCAGCAGCGTAGGAGGGGGCGGATCCTACGAGCAGTACTTC CASSVGGGGSYEQYF
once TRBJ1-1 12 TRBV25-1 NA TGTGCCAGCAGTGATGCGAAGAGGGAAGCTTTCTTT CASSDAKREAFF
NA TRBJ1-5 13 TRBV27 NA TGTGCCAGCAGTTTCTATAGCAATCAGCCCCAGCATTTT CASSFYSNQPQHF
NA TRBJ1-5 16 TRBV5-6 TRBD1 TGTGCCAGCAGCTTGTGGGGACAGGGGAGGTACCAGCCCCAGCATTTT CASSLWGQGRYQPQHF
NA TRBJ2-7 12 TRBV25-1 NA TGTGCCAGCAGGACAGCCCACTACGAGCAGTACTTC CASRTAHYEQYF
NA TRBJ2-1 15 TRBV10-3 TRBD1 TGTGCCATCAGGCCTACGACAGGGACCTACAATGAGCAGTTCTTC CAIRPTTGTYNEQFF
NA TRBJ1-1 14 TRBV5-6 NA TGTGCCAGCAGCTTGGTCGGGGGGGCAATCGAAGCTTTCTTT CASSLVGGAIEAFF
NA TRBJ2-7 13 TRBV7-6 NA TGTGCCAGCAGTAAAAGCGGCTCCTACGAGCAGTACTTC CASSKSGSYEQYF
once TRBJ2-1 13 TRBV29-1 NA TGCAGCGTTGCAAGGAGCTCCTACAATGAGCAGTTCTTC CSVARSSYNEQFF
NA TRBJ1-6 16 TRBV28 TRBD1 TGTGCCAGCAGTTTATGGGACAGGGAAGCTAATTCACCCCTCCACTTT CASSLWDREANSPLHF
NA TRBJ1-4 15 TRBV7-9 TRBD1 TGTGCCAGCAGCCCCCGGACAGGGGGAAATGAAAAACTGTTTTTT CASSPRTGGNEKLFF
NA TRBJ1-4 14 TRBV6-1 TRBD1 TGTGCCAGCGGCCTCGGGACAGGGGAGAAAAAACTGTTTTTT CASGLGTGEKKLFF
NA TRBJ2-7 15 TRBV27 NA TGTGCCAGCAGACGGGGGTCGGGTGGGTCCTACGAGCAGTACTTC CASRRGSGGSYEQYF
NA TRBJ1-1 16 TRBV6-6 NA TGTGCCAGCAGTCGAGGGCCCAGGCGAAGTAACACTGAAGCTTTCTTT CASSRGPRRSNTEAFF
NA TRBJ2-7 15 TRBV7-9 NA TGTGCCAGCAGCTTAGTTACAGACCCTTCCTACGAGCAGTACTTC CASSLVTDPSYEQYF
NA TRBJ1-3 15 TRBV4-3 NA TGCGCCAGCAGCCAAGATAGAACCTCTGGAAACACCATATATTTT CASSQDRTSGNTIYF
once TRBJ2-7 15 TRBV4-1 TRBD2 TGCGCCAGCAGTCAAGCGGGAGGGGGGGCCTACGAGCAGTACTTC CASSQAGGGAYEQYF